This TCR beta chain was captured by sequencing in a study of T cell responses to AZD1222 COVID-19 vaccine. Produced via immunoSEQ multiplex PCR; TCRdb's table is partial and in-frame only. The sample has 100,000 to 120,000 clones; about 94% are singletons. V lost 6 bases, J lost 0 bases, and 2 bases stayed unmatched. Germline CDR1 is PRHDT and CDR2 is FYEKMQ (reference sequence). The length of the CDR3 is 14 residues. This TCR was sampled from an adult who received the AZD1222 COVID-19 vaccine. The sequenced sample was peripheral blood, obtained 28 days after the second AZD1222 dose. The chain uses TRBV13 and TRBJ2-1; 7 nucleotides line up with TRBD2. For the CDR3, the DNA is TGTGCCAGCAGACGGACTAGCTCCTACAATGAGCAGTTCTTC. It yields the protein CASRRTSSYNEQFF.